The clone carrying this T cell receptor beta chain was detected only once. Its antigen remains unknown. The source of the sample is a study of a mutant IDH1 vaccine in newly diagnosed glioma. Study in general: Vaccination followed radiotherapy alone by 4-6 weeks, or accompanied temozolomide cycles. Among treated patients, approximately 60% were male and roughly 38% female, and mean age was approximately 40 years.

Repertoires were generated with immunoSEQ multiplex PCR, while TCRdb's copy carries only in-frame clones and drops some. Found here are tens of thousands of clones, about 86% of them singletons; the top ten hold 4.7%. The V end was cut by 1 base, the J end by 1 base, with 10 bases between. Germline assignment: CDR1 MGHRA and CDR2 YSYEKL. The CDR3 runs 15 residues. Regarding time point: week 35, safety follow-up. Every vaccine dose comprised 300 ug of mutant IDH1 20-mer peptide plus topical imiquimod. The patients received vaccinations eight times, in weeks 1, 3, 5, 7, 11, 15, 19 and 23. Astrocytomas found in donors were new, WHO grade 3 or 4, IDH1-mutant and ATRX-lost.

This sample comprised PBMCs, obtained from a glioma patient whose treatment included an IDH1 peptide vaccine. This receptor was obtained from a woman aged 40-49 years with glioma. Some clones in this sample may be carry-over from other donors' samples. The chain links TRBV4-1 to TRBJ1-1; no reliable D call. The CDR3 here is CASSQVRLRNTEAFF. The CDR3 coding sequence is TGCGCCAGCAGCCAAGTGCGCCTCAGGAACACTGAAGCTTTCTTT.